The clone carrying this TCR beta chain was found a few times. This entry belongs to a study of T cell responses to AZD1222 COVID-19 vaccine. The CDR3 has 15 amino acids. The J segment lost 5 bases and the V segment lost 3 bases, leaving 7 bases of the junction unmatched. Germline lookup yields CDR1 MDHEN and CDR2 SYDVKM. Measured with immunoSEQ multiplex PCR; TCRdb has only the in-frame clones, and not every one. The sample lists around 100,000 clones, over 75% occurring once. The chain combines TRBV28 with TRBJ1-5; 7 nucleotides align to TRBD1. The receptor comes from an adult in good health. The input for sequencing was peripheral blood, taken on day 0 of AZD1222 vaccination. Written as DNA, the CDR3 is TGTGCCAGCAGTTTTCACCAGGGGGTAGATCAGCCCCAGCATTTT. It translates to CASSFHQGVDQPQHF.